This entry is about one TCR beta chain. The source of the sample is a study of tumor-infiltrating lymphocytes in oesophageal squamous cell carcinoma. This CDR3 region has 15 residues. CDR1 and CDR2 (germline): MNHEY, SVGEGT. J lost 2 bases, V lost 6 bases, and 4 bases had no gene match. MiXCR, run by TCRdb on the PCR reads, gives a single entry per CDR3 protein. This table holds some 10,000 distinct CDR3 sequences, about 47% found once. The genes are TRBV6-2 or TRBV6-3 and TRBJ2-6, with TRBD1 matching over 7 bases. Material: esophageal tumor tissue. The receptor was isolated from a female donor with esophageal squamous cell carcinoma. The CDR3 DNA sequence: TGTGCCAGCAGCTTAACAGGGGCTGGGGCCAACGTCCTGACTTTC. It encodes CASSLTGAGANVLTF.